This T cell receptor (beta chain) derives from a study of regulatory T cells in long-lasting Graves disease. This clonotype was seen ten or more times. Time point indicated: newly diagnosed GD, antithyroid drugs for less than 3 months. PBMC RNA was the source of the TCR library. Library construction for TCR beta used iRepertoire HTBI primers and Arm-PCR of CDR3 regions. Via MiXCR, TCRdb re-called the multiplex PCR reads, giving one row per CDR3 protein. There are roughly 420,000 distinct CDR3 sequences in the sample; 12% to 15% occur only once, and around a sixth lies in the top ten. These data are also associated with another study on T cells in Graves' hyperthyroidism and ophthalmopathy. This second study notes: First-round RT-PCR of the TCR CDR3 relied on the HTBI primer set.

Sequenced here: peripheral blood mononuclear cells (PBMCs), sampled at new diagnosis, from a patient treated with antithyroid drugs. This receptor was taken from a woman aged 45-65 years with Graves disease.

The CDR3 DNA reads TGTGCCAGCAGGCTCATGACTCAGGCCTGGGCGCGTGCTTTCTTT. This gives the protein CASRLMTQAWARAFF. The chain employs TRBV11-2 and TRBJ1-1; D gene uncertain. There are 15 residues in the CDR3. Germline V lookup: CDR1 SGHAT, CDR2 FQNNGV. V was clipped by 6 bases and J by 11 bases, with 25 bases between them.